This is a list of T cell receptor beta chains from one sample in a study of cytomegalovirus exposure and HLA in healthy donors. The assay was immunoSEQ multiplex PCR, and TCRdb's table has in-frame clones only and misses some. The top ten clones hold 1.5% to 2% of a sample with some 200,000 clones, around 83% of them seen once. Sequencing was done on a sample of PBMCs. The receptors come from a man aged 50-59 years in good health and CMV-seronegative. The CDR3 runs from the conserved cysteine through the conserved F or W. The D gene is left open where the match is weak. Clone size is stated in some rows and not others, as once, few, many or a class when expanded.

TRBV5-6,TRBJ2-7,few,-,TGTGCCAGCAGCACAGTGGGTCTGGAGCAGTACTTC,CASSTVGLEQYF
TRBV19,TRBJ1-1,-,TRBD1,TGTGCCAGTAGTGACCTCGGACAGGGGAACACTGAAGCTTTCTTT,CASSDLGQGNTEAFF
TRBV7-9,TRBJ2-1,few,TRBD1,TGTGCCAGCAGTCGACCCACAGGGGCGTTTTTCTATCAGTTCTTC,CASSRPTGAFFYQFF
TRBV4-2,TRBJ2-3,-,-,TGTGCCAGCAGCCCAGAGTATGGAGGGGGCACAGATACGCAGTATTTT,CASSPEYGGGTDTQYF
TRBV18,TRBJ2-1,-,TRBD2,TGTGCCAGCTCACCAAATACAGCGGGGGTCACCTACAATGAGCAGTTCTTC,CASSPNTAGVTYNEQFF
TRBV11-3,TRBJ2-5,-,TRBD2,TGTGCCAGCAGCCGACTAGCGATGGAGACCCAGTACTTC,CASSRLAMETQYF
TRBV28,TRBJ2-7,-,TRBD1,TGTGCCAGCCAACAGGGGGCTGGGGAGCAGTACTTC,CASQQGAGEQYF
TRBV19,TRBJ2-7,-,-,TGTGCCAGTACCCCCGGGGGACAGAAAACCTACGAGCAGTACTTC,CASTPGGQKTYEQYF
TRBV10-3,TRBJ2-5,-,-,TGTGCCATCAGTGTAGGGGGGGGCGCGGAGACCCAGTACTTC,CAISVGGGAETQYF
TRBV6-5,TRBJ1-4,-,TRBD1,TGTGCCAGCAGTTACTCACAGGGGGCTGAAAAACTGTTTTTT,CASSYSQGAEKLFF
TRBV28,TRBJ1-5,-,-,TGTGCCAGCAGTTTATACAAGAAGGGGTCCCAGCCCCAGCATTTT,CASSLYKKGSQPQHF
TRBV4-1,TRBJ2-3,few,TRBD2,TGCGCCAGCAGCCAAGGGGCGGGAGTTCCCACAGATACGCAGTATTTT,CASSQGAGVPTDTQYF
TRBV10-3,TRBJ1-5,-,-,TGTGCCATCAAAGGGTTCGCGGGAGAGCCCCAGCATTTT,CAIKGFAGEPQHF
TRBV6-1,TRBJ2-5,-,TRBD2,TGTGCCAGCTTCGATAGCGGGGGTGAAGAGACCCAGTACTTC,CASFDSGGEETQYF
TRBV30,TRBJ1-5,once,-,TGTGCCTGGAGTAAAGGACTGGAGCAGCCCCAGCATTTT,CAWSKGLEQPQHF
TRBV6-5,TRBJ1-6,-,-,TGTGCCAGCAGGACGGGACATCAGGCACCCCTCCACTTT,CASRTGHQAPLHF
TRBV5-6,TRBJ1-5,few,TRBD1,TGTGCCAGCAGCTTGTCCGGGACAGGGAACCAGCCCCAGCATTTT,CASSLSGTGNQPQHF
TRBV7-6,TRBJ1-1,-,-,TGTGCCAGCAGCCTCCGAGGGGGACCGAACACTGAAGCTTTCTTT,CASSLRGGPNTEAFF
TRBV19,TRBJ1-3,-,TRBD1,TGTGCCAGTAGTATTCGCACAGGGGGTTTGGATGCTGGAAACACCATATATTTT,CASSIRTGGLDAGNTIYF
TRBV4-2,TRBJ1-2,-,TRBD1,TGTGCCAGCAGCCAGAGACAGGGGGAACTGACTAACTATGGCTACACCTTC,CASSQRQGELTNYGYTF
TRBV7-9,TRBJ2-7,few,TRBD1,TGTGCCAGCAGCGAGACAGGGGACGAGCAGTACTTC,CASSETGDEQYF
TRBV6-5,TRBJ1-6,-,TRBD1,TGTGCCAGCCGGGACAGTAATTCACCCCTCCACTTT,CASRDSNSPLHF
TRBV5-1,TRBJ2-3,-,TRBD2,TGCGCCAGCAGCTCCGGGACTAGCGGGGTCACAGATACGCAGTATTTT,CASSSGTSGVTDTQYF
TRBV28,TRBJ1-2,-,-,TGTGCCAGCAGTCTACAGGGTAAAGGCTACACCTTC,CASSLQGKGYTF
TRBV9,TRBJ2-2,-,-,TGTGCCAGCAGCCCAAGACGAGGGAGCCTTACCAGGGAGCTGTTTTTT,CASSPRRGSLTRELFF
TRBV5-8,TRBJ1-4,once,-,TGTGCCAGCAGCTTGGGCAGGGGCCCCAAGACAACTAATGAAAAACTGTTTTTT,CASSLGRGPKTTNEKLFF
TRBV25-1,TRBJ2-3,-,-,TGTGCCAGCAGTGGCCCAGGGAAAGGGGCAGATACGCAGTATTTT,CASSGPGKGADTQYF
TRBV7-9,TRBJ2-3,-,-,TGTGCCAGCAGCTTAGCGTTCGGGGTCGTCGCAGATACGCAGTATTTT,CASSLAFGVVADTQYF
TRBV11-2,TRBJ2-1,-,TRBD1,TGTGCCAGCAGCTCGGACAGGGTAAATGAGCAGTTCTTC,CASSSDRVNEQFF
TRBV7-6,TRBJ1-2,-,-,TGTGCCAGCAGCTTAGCATCCCCGGGGGTTAATGGCTACACCTTC,CASSLASPGVNGYTF
TRBV19,TRBJ2-7,-,-,TGTGCCAGTAGTATTCAATGGGGGACACGGGCGTCCTACGAGCAGTACTTC,CASSIQWGTRASYEQYF
TRBV5-6,TRBJ1-5,-,TRBD1,TGTGCCAGCAGCCAAGACAGGGGCAATCAGCCCCAGCATTTT,CASSQDRGNQPQHF
TRBV11-3,TRBJ2-7,-,-,TGTGCCAGCAGCTTAGGACTGACCTACGAGCAGTACTTC,CASSLGLTYEQYF
TRBV28,TRBJ2-1,-,TRBD1,TGTGCCAGCAGTTTTACAGGGGTGGGTTACAATGAGCAGTTCTTC,CASSFTGVGYNEQFF
TRBV7-9,TRBJ2-7,-,TRBD2,TGTGCCAGCAGCTCTCCGACCCTAGCGGGAGTCTACGAGCAGTACTTC,CASSSPTLAGVYEQYF
TRBV29-1,TRBJ1-1,-,TRBD1,TGCAGCGTTGAAAACCGCAGACAGGGATTGGGAAGAGGCACTGAAGCTTTCTTT,CSVENRRQGLGRGTEAFF
TRBV19,TRBJ2-3,-,-,TGTGCCAGTAGTGCCTCGGGGATCGCAGATACGCAGTATTTT,CASSASGIADTQYF
TRBV28,TRBJ1-1,-,TRBD1,TGTGCCAGCAGCCTCCTGACAGGGCGGGGAGCTTTCTTT,CASSLLTGRGAFF
TRBV5-4,TRBJ2-5,-,-,TGTGCCAGCAGCCGGGATGGCGAGACCCAGTACTTC,CASSRDGETQYF
TRBV9,TRBJ2-7,-,TRBD1,TGTGCCAGCAGCGTACAAGCAGGGGGCCCTAACGAGCAGTACTTC,CASSVQAGGPNEQYF
TRBV7-8,TRBJ2-7,-,-,TGTGCCAGCAGCTTAGCTGGCCTAGCTTCAGTTCACGAGCAGTACTTC,CASSLAGLASVHEQYF
TRBV29-1,TRBJ2-2,-,-,TGCAGCGTTGAAAGTGTAGCGGAGCTGTTTTTT,CSVESVAELFF
TRBV5-1,TRBJ2-5,-,-,TGCGCCAGCAGCTTGATGGCGGTCCAAGAGACCCAGTACTTC,CASSLMAVQETQYF
TRBV6-6,TRBJ2-1,-,-,TGTGCCAGCACCCCGCGGGCTCGGAATGAGCAGTTCTTC,CASTPRARNEQFF